A selection of T cell receptor beta chains follows, all from one sample in a study of cytomegalovirus exposure and HLA in healthy donors. TCRdb's copy holds only in-frame clones and misses some; the assay was immunoSEQ multiplex PCR. This table has 150,000 to 200,000 clones, approximately 85% appearing once. Sample: PBMCs. The receptors were sampled from a man between 18 and 35 years old in good health and CMV-seronegative. The CDR3 runs from the conserved cysteine through the conserved F or W. Each record gives: V gene, CDR3 protein.

v_gene: TRBV18; CDR3aa: CASSPRPGRSYEQYF
v_gene: TRBV5-5; CDR3aa: CASSSTRGTDTQYF
v_gene: TRBV7-2; CDR3aa: CASSRDREKGYGYTF
v_gene: TRBV4-1; CDR3aa: CASSQVGTVRETQYF
v_gene: TRBV30; CDR3aa: CAWSPGTGNYGYTF
v_gene: TRBV2; CDR3aa: CASRSMSFDANNSPLHF
v_gene: TRBV7-8; CDR3aa: CASSPYRGPTDTQYF
v_gene: TRBV6-5; CDR3aa: CASNGFGTDPYEQYF
v_gene: TRBV11-2; CDR3aa: CASSFAENTGELFF
v_gene: TRBV5-1; CDR3aa: CASRSSSDYEQYF
v_gene: TRBV7-3; CDR3aa: CASRASAGNVLTF
v_gene: TRBV4-3; CDR3aa: CASSQGFSGGRWVTDTQYF
v_gene: TRBV7-2; CDR3aa: CASSPASSGVSGELFF
v_gene: TRBV4-3; CDR3aa: CASSQKLTGLTEAFF
v_gene: TRBV19; CDR3aa: CASSIAGTRGVSYEQYF
v_gene: TRBV20-1; CDR3aa: CSALGSYEQYF
v_gene: TRBV5-1; CDR3aa: CASSPRGTAGGTQYF
v_gene: TRBV6-1; CDR3aa: CASTLRPGAGNTIYF
v_gene: TRBV28; CDR3aa: CASSSTGAGVDTDTQYF
v_gene: TRBV7-3; CDR3aa: CASSLKAGVSEQYF
v_gene: TRBV18; CDR3aa: CASSPNLGREETQYF
v_gene: TRBV10-3; CDR3aa: CAIGLADPSYEQYF
v_gene: TRBV5-6; CDR3aa: CASSPHISRDSHEQYF
v_gene: TRBV14; CDR3aa: CASSLSGGAYNEQFF
v_gene: TRBV6-5; CDR3aa: CASRPRTGTYGYTF
v_gene: TRBV23-1; CDR3aa: CASSLTGGRAGELFF
v_gene: TRBV2; CDR3aa: CASRGDRGLSNEQFF
v_gene: TRBV19; CDR3aa: CASSLAGAGETQYF
v_gene: TRBV11-1; CDR3aa: CASTLGGGGVSGNTIYF
v_gene: TRBV15; CDR3aa: CATSREGASGGYYEQYF
v_gene: TRBV11-3; CDR3aa: CASTPDRTTGELFF
v_gene: TRBV9; CDR3aa: CASSVSAGVEQFF
v_gene: TRBV4-3; CDR3aa: CASSQEPGSDTQYF
v_gene: TRBV27; CDR3aa: CASRWTGEGYEQYF
v_gene: TRBV27; CDR3aa: CASSLGGGYEQYF
v_gene: TRBV4-3; CDR3aa: CASSQDLGARAFF
v_gene: TRBV30; CDR3aa: CASLAGVTEAFF
v_gene: TRBV10-3; CDR3aa: CAISETTGRYGYTF
v_gene: TRBV2; CDR3aa: CASSKSLSSYNEQFF
v_gene: TRBV6-6; CDR3aa: CASTKAGGADRYTF
v_gene: TRBV19; CDR3aa: CASSIGGANTEAFF
v_gene: TRBV7-2; CDR3aa: CASSQGQGDTEQYF
v_gene: TRBV6-6; CDR3aa: CASSYTLGQGPSEQYF
v_gene: TRBV7-2; CDR3aa: CASSSERNGYTF
v_gene: TRBV9; CDR3aa: CASSVDGLAGGTGELFF
v_gene: TRBV11-3; CDR3aa: CASSLGASRFTDTQYF
v_gene: TRBV5-1; CDR3aa: CASSFSRNRGNTEAFF
v_gene: TRBV13; CDR3aa: CASSLGPREGYEQYF
v_gene: TRBV11-2; CDR3aa: CASSLRAGGIADTQYF
v_gene: TRBV6-5; CDR3aa: CASSYSWNRANTEAFF
v_gene: TRBV7-9; CDR3aa: CASGGNQNYGYTF